What follows describes a single TCR beta chain. Antigen: not known. The authors prepared UMI-labeled TRB cDNA libraries by 5' RACE. TCRdb reanalyzed the 5' RACE reads, giving one entry per CDR3 protein sequence and no DNA. Its listing shows about 5,200 distinct CDR3 sequences. The data belong to a study of CXCR3-negative and CXCR3-positive naive CD8 T cells. Findings and limits, study-wide: TRB CDR3 hydrophobicity was greater in CXCR3-positive naive cells than in CXCR3-negative naive cells.

The CDR3 is 13 amino acids. Germline CDR1 and CDR2: SQVTM and ANQGSEA. Naive CD8+ T cells were CD45RO-CCR7+CD27+CD95-. This rearrangement joins TRBV29-1 to TRBJ1-2; TCRdb designates TRBD1, a call that cannot be tested without DNA. The TCR was taken from a human donor in good health. Some clones in this sample may be carry-over from other donors' samples. Sequenced material: naive CXCR3- CD8+ T cells from blood. The subset: CD45RO-CCR7+CD27+CD95- naive CD8+ T cells lacking CXCR3 (TNR3-). CDR3 in amino acids: CSVGEPGNYGYTF.